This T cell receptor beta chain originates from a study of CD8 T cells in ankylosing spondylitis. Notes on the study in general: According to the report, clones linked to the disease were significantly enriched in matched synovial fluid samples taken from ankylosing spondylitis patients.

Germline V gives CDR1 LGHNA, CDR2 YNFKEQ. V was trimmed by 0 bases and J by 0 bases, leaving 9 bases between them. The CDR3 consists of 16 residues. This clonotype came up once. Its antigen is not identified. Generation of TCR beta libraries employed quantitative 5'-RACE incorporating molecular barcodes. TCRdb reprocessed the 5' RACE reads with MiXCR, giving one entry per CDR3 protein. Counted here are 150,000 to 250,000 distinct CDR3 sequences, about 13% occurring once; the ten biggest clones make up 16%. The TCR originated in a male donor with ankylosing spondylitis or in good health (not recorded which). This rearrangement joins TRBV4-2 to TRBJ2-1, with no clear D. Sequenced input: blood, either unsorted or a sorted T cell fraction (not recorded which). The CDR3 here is CASSQDLSSSYNEQFF. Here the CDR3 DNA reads TGTGCCAGCAGCCAAGATCTGTCGAGCTCCTACAATGAGCAGTTCTTC.